This T cell receptor beta chain originates from a study of vaccination and CD4 T cells after COVID-19. Study in general: Taking of post-vaccine samples occurred a median 72 days after dose two (range 14 to 241). Regarding the study as a whole: In convalescent patients, 304 of 307 vaccine-specific clones were mono-reactive for SARS-CoV-2 spike.

The sample holds a few counts of this clonotype. As yet, its antigen is unknown. Stated treatment: roughly 10-day PBMC culture with coronavirus spike peptide pools or control peptides (ViraFEST assay). Cultured CD4+ T cells had their DNA profiled by the Oncomine TCR Beta short-read assay. One entry per CDR3 protein results from TCRdb running MiXCR on the PCR reads. Seen here are over 25,000 distinct CDR3 sequences, roughly 57% observed once, and the top ten hold about a sixth. V lost 1 base to trimming and J lost 1 base, with 11 bases between them. Germline V gives CDR1 SGHKS, CDR2 YYEKEE (reference sequence). The CDR3 is 15 residues long.

V is TRBV5-5 and J is TRBJ2-5, with a tentative D call TRBD1 (6 bases). The specimen comprised CD4+ T cells from blood, cultured in vitro, sampled after SARS-CoV-2 vaccination. The source of this sequence is a human donor who received a COVID-19 vaccine. The CDR3 DNA follows: TGTGCCAGCAGCTTGATAACAGGGTCCCAAGAGACCCAGTACTTC. Encoded protein: CASSLITGSQETQYF. The variable domain in full, completed from reference TRBV5-5 and TRBJ2-5, reads DAGVTQSPTHLIKTRGQQVTLRCSPISGHKSVSWYQQVLGQGPQFIFQYYEKEERGRGNFPDRFSARQFPNYSSELNVNALLLGDSALYLCASSLITGSQETQYFGPGTRLLVL.